The next 22 T cell receptor beta chains were all read from a single sample in a study of shared clonotypes between healthy human individuals. TCRdb's table, derived via immunoSEQ multiplex PCR, lists solely in-frame clones and lacks some. This table holds around 700,000 clones, about two thirds found once. The sequencing sample was made of memory CD4+ T cells sorted from blood. The subset here: CD45RA-negative fraction. The origin of the receptors is a woman younger than 45 in good health.

The chain combines TRBV6-1 with TRBJ2-1; 9 bases are shared with TRBD2. There are 16 residues in the CDR3. The J segment lost 9 bases and the V segment lost 0 bases, leaving 9 bases of the junction unmatched. CDR1 MNHNS and CDR2 SASEGT come from the germline V gene. In DNA, the CDR3 is TGTGCCAGCAGTGAAGCGTGGGCGGGAGGGTACGGTGAGCAGTTCTTC. Its translation: CASSEAWAGGYGEQFF.

This sequence joins TRBV9 and TRBJ2-7, with 11 bases matching TRBD2. CDR1 SGDLS and CDR2 YYNGEE come from the germline V gene. V was pared by 1 base and J by 2 bases, with 5 bases of the junction left unmatched. This CDR3 spans 16 amino acids. This CDR3 is CASSVSTSGDTYEQYF. The CDR3 DNA reads as TGTGCCAGCAGCGTATCGACTAGCGGGGATACCTACGAGCAGTACTTC.

The genes are TRBV5-1 and TRBJ1-1; D uncertain. The V and J ends lost 9 bases and 4 bases respectively, with 19 bases between them. The CDR3 totals 14 residues. Germline lookup yields CDR1 SGHRS and CDR2 YFSETQ. CDR3 nucleotide sequence: TGCGCCACCAAGATTGGGGTGACGGGCACTGAAGCTTTCTTT. Translating gives CATKIGVTGTEAFF.

This clone was counted a few times. V is TRBV11-2 and J is TRBJ2-7; unclear D gene. The V gene lost 4 bases and the J gene lost 0 bases, with 16 bases spanning the gap. Germline V gene lookup returns CDR1 SGHAT and CDR2 FQNNGV. CDR3 length equals 16 residues. CDR3 bases: TGTGCCAGCAGCTCCCCTAGACGTTCGAGCTCCTACGAGCAGTACTTC. This gives the protein CASSSPRRSSSYEQYF.

V gene TRBV5-1 combines with J gene TRBJ1-1, with D perhaps matching TRBD1 (5 bases). The CDR3 sequence is 15 residues long. Germline V gene lookup returns CDR1 SGHRS and CDR2 YFSETQ. V lost 0 bases and J 5 bases, leaving 14 bases between the germline ends. The CDR3 DNA reads TGCGCCAGCAGCTTGGATGGGGGGAGAGGGACTGAAGCTTTCTTT. Protein sequence: CASSLDGGRGTEAFF. Complete variable domain (other parts from reference TRBV5-1 and TRBJ1-1): KAGVTQTPRYLIKTRGQQVTLSCSPISGHRSVSWYQQTPGQGLQFLFEYFSETQRNKGNFPGRFSGRQFSNSRSEMNVSTLELGDSALYLCASSLDGGRGTEAFFGQGTRLTVV.

This clone turned up a few times. V and J are TRBV4-2 and TRBJ2-3, with D possibly matching TRBD2 (5 bases). The CDR3 extends over 18 amino acids. Germline CDR1 and CDR2: LGHNA and YNFKEQ. Deletions cut 0 bases from V and 8 bases from J, with 24 bases between. The CDR3 is CASSQDQRLASTPGTQYF. DNA of the CDR3: TGTGCCAGCAGCCAAGATCAACGGCTAGCATCAACACCGGGTACGCAGTATTTT.

This rearrangement joins TRBV4-2 to TRBJ2-7; 14 nucleotides agree with TRBD2. V was pared by 3 bases and J by 6 bases, with 7 bases of the junction left unmatched. CDR3 size: 16 residues. Germline V gene data show CDR1 as LGHNA and CDR2 as YNFKEQ. CDR3 loop: CASSQGLAGAHGEQYF. In nucleotides, the CDR3 is TGTGCCAGCAGCCAGGGACTAGCGGGAGCACATGGCGAGCAGTACTTC.

In this sample, this clone turned up a few times. This chain uses TRBV9 with TRBJ2-2; D unclear. The CDR3 is 15 amino acids. Trimming took off 4 bases at V and 6 bases at J, with 16 bases between the two ends. Per the germline V gene, CDR1 is SGDLS and CDR2 is YYNGEE. The CDR3, as DNA: TGTGCCAGCAGCCCTGCCCCAGTCGTATCCGGGGAGCTGTTTTTT. Protein: CASSPAPVVSGELFF.

This chain links TRBV18 with TRBJ1-4, with TRBD1 matching over 8 bases. The germline CDR1 and CDR2 sequences are KGHSH and LQKENI. The V gene end was trimmed by 8 bases and the J gene end by 6 bases; junction bases not matched to a gene: 5. This CDR3 has 13 residues. CDR3 sequence (DNA): TGTGCCAGCCACGGACAGGGCGATGAAAAACTGTTTTTT. Amino acids: CASHGQGDEKLFF.

The rearrangement links TRBV7-8 to TRBJ1-5; TRBD1 matches at 9 bases. The V gene end was trimmed by 2 bases and the J gene end by 7 bases; junction bases not matched to a gene: 6. From germline, CDR1 is SGHVS and CDR2 FQNEAQ. The CDR3 spans 15 residues. CDR3 nucleotide sequence: TGTGCCAGCAGCTTACCGGGACAGGGAGGCCAGCCCCAGCATTTT. This encodes CASSLPGQGGQPQHF.

This rearrangement joins TRBV10-2 to TRBJ1-6; perhaps TRBD1 as D (5 bases). This CDR3 spans 14 amino acids. The V gene's germline CDR1 is WSHSY and CDR2 SAAADI. V was cut by 6 bases and J by 10 bases, with 16 bases left in between. This CDR3 is CASSETARESPLHF. In nucleotides, the CDR3 is TGCGCCAGCAGCGAGACAGCCAGGGAATCACCCCTCCACTTT.

This clone has just a few counts. The CDR3 DNA reads TGTGCCAGCAGCTTAACTAGCGGGGGGAGCTCCTACGAGCAGTACTTC. This translates into CASSLTSGGSSYEQYF. The V call is TRBV11-3, the J call TRBJ2-7, with 12 bases aligning to TRBD2. This CDR3 is 16 amino acids long. The ends lost 2 bases at V and 0 bases at J; junction bases unmatched: 2. CDR1 SGHNT and CDR2 YENEEA come from the germline V gene.

This clone turned up a few times. V usage is TRBV7-2 and J usage is TRBJ2-7; TRBD2 aligns across 10 bases. The V gene end was trimmed by 2 bases and the J gene end by 4 bases; junction bases not matched to a gene: 5. CDR3 length: 15 amino acids. The V gene's germline CDR1 is SGHTA and CDR2 FQGNSA. The chain's CDR3 is CASSLTSGEIYEQYF. The DNA for the CDR3 is TGTGCCAGCAGCTTAACTAGCGGGGAAATTTACGAGCAGTACTTC. The entire variable domain, with the rest obtained from reference TRBV7-2 and TRBJ2-7, is as follows: GAGVSQSPSNKVTEKGKDVELRCDPISGHTALYWYRQSLGQGLEFLIYFQGNSAPDKSGLPSDRFSAERTGGSVSTLTIQRTQQEDSAVYLCASSLTSGEIYEQYFGPGTRLTVT.

The V call is TRBV2, the J call TRBJ2-1; 11 nucleotides match TRBD2. Trimming cost V 8 bases and J 13 bases; bases outside gene matches: 16. This CDR3 is 15 amino acids long. Germline CDR1 and CDR2: SNHLY and FYNNEI. DNA for the CDR3: TGTGCCAGCCACCCACTAGCGGGAGTGCCCCTCCGACAGTTCTTC. Translation: CASHPLAGVPLRQFF.

CDR3 nucleotides: TGTGCCAGCACCAAGGACGGGAGCTCCTACAATGAGCAGTTCTTC. The encoded protein is CASTKDGSSYNEQFF. The chain has TRBV6-4 and TRBJ2-1; a possible D gene is TRBD2 (6 bases). The length of the CDR3 is 15 residues. Trimming stripped 7 bases from V and 0 bases from J, with 13 bases between. The germline gives CDR1 MRHNA, CDR2 SNTAGT.

Ten or more counts support this clone. The rearrangement uses TRBV7-8 and TRBJ1-5; D ambiguous. The CDR3 contains 16 residues. V was trimmed by 2 bases and J by 2 bases, leaving 13 bases between them. Per the germline V gene, CDR1 is SGHVS and CDR2 is FQNEAQ. For the CDR3, the DNA is TGTGCCAGCAGCTTAAGCCCGGGTTATGGCAATCAGCCCCAGCATTTT. It encodes CASSLSPGYGNQPQHF.

This chain links TRBV2 with TRBJ1-3, with D tentatively TRBD1 (5 bases). V was clipped by 4 bases and J by 1 base, with 11 bases between them. The CDR3 contains 15 residues. CDR1 and CDR2 (germline): SNHLY, FYNNEI. As DNA, the CDR3 is TGTGCCAGCAGTGGTGGCAGGGATTCTGGAAACACCATATATTTT. Translating it yields CASSGGRDSGNTIYF.

V is TRBV28 and J is TRBJ1-5; TRBD1 is a possible D gene (6 bases). The CDR3 runs to 14 residues. CDR1 and CDR2 from the germline V gene are MDHEN and SYDVKM. V was shortened by 5 bases and J by 6 bases, with 14 bases between the two germline ends. The CDR3 bases are TGTGCCAGCAGTCCCCTCAGGGGTCTTCAGCCCCAGCATTTT. It yields the protein CASSPLRGLQPQHF.

The rearrangement uses TRBV7-3 and TRBJ2-3, with 8 bases that match TRBD2. The germline V gene has CDR1 SGHTA and CDR2 FQGTGA. This CDR3 comprises 16 residues. The junction had 9 bases not matched to a gene; V was cut back by 3 bases and J by 4 bases. The CDR3: CASSFSSSGGPDTQYF. The CDR3 DNA sequence: TGTGCCAGCAGCTTCTCGTCAAGCGGGGGCCCAGATACGCAGTATTTT.

CDR3 sequence reads: CASLADTQYF. The CDR3 nucleotides are TGTGCCAGCTTAGCAGATACGCAGTATTTT. This sequence joins TRBV7-9 and TRBJ2-3; no reliable D call. The CDR3 spans 10 residues. Trimming took 8 bases from V and 4 from J, leaving 4 bases between them. Germline V CDR1 and CDR2: SEHNR, FQNEAQ (reference sequence).

V and J are TRBV29-1 and TRBJ1-1; D perhaps matches TRBD1 (6 bases). This CDR3 is built from 14 residues. V dropped 6 bases and J dropped 2 bases, with 16 bases sitting between them. Germline V CDR1 and CDR2: SQVTM, ANQGSEA. CDR3 sequence (DNA): TGCAGCGTCCAAAGGGGGGGTTCTAACACTGAAGCTTTCTTT. Amino acid sequence: CSVQRGGSNTEAFF.

The chain has TRBV4-2 and TRBJ2-7, with D perhaps matching TRBD2 (6 bases). Germline assignment: CDR1 LGHNA and CDR2 YNFKEQ. The CDR3 runs 13 residues. The ends were cut back, 4 bases at V and 7 bases at J, with 14 bases in the middle. The CDR3 region is CASSPGTAKEQYF. The CDR3 DNA reads as TGTGCCAGCAGCCCTGGGACTGCTAAGGAGCAGTACTTC.